This TCR beta chain appears in the sequencing data of a study of blood T cell repertoires in COVID-19. Study details: From the United States, Italy and Spain came samples of acute and convalescent COVID-19. The cDNA or gDNA used as material had been derived from T cells, B-cell-depleted T cells, or PBMCs.

Per the authors' pipeline: By means of reference gene primer amplification, nucleated cell counts were estimated. Clones were sequenced by immunoSEQ multiplex PCR, and TCRdb holds only the in-frame ones, with some missing. V and J calls and clone size are copied from that table; D and trimming were computed from the DNA. The sample contains around 280,000 clones, around 90% of which appear only once. The sample comprised peripheral blood. The receptor was derived from a woman in her forties or fifties who had recovered from COVID-19.

The CDR3 DNA reads as TGTGCCAGCGGGACAGGGGTGGGTCAGCCCCAGCATTTT. Translated, it gives CASGTGVGQPQHF. This chain uses TRBV19 with TRBJ1-5; 10 bases are shared with TRBD1. The junction had 5 bases not matched to a gene; V was cut back by 9 bases and J by 6 bases. Germline V gene lookup returns CDR1 LNHDA and CDR2 SQIVND (reference sequence). There are 13 residues in the CDR3.